This T cell receptor beta chain originates from a study of cytomegalovirus exposure and HLA in healthy donors. Healthy bone marrow donors formed the donor group. A multiplex PCR was run with 60 Vbeta primers and 13 Jbeta primers. The protocol was immunoSEQ multiplex PCR, while the TCRdb copy is restricted to in-frame clones and leaves out a portion. The table has 100,000 to 150,000 clones, under 85% seen once. V lost 6 bases and J lost 5, with 8 bases in between. The length of the CDR3 is 10 residues. Germline assignment: CDR1 SQVTM and CDR2 ANQGSEA. This chain joins TRBV29-1 and TRBJ2-7; D unresolved. Material for sequencing was PBMCs. This sequence was found in a male donor in good health and CMV-seropositive. DNA for the CDR3: TGCAGCGTACTCCTCCACGAGCAGTACTTC. Protein product: CSVLLHEQYF.